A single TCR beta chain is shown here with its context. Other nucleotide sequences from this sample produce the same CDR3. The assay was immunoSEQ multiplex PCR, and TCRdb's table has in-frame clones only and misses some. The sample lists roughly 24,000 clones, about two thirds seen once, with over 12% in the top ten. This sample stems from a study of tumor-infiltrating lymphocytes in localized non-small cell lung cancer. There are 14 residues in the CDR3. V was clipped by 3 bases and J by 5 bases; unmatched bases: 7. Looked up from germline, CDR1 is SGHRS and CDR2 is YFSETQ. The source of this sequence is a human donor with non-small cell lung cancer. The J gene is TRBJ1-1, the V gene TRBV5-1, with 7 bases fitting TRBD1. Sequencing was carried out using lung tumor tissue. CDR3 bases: TGCGCCAGCAGCTCCCGACAGGGAGGTACTGAAGCTTTCTTT. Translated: CASSSRQGGTEAFF.